Described below is a single T cell receptor beta chain sequence and its context. Its antigen is as yet unknown. The sample is drawn from a study of identical twins. Study-wide findings and caveats: Abundant cord blood beta clonotypes carried fewer insertions; memory repertoires showed none.

The V and J ends lost 6 bases and 13 bases respectively, with 22 bases between them. The CDR3 has 13 residues. Germline V gene lookup returns CDR1 MNHEY and CDR2 SVGEGT. The authors used template switching to add a universal primer site and gave cDNA unique molecular identifiers. TCRdb called the 5' RACE reads again in MiXCR, with one record for every CDR3 protein. The profile shows some 630,000 distinct CDR3 sequences, 7% to 7.5% of them singletons. Another study also made use of these data, one on yellow fever vaccine responses in identical twins.

The sequenced material came from PBMCs. The chain recombines TRBV6-2 or TRBV6-3 with TRBJ2-7; D remains ambiguous. The sequence derives from a woman between 18 and 29 years old in good health. The CDR3 DNA follows: TGTGCCAGCAGGACCATGCCAGGCCGTAACTACTACTTC. Encoded protein: CASRTMPGRNYYF.